The rows below give T cell receptor beta chains drawn from one sample of a study of T cell changes during pregnancy in multiple sclerosis. Some clones are missing from TCRdb's copy, which holds only in-frame ones; the method was immunoSEQ multiplex PCR. Here the sample spans fewer than 90,000 clones, over 85% being singletons. The sample consisted of peripheral blood, taken in the third trimester of pregnancy. These TCRs come from a female donor in good health, enrolled as a control in a pregnancy study. Each CDR3 is given with its conserved first and last residue. The D gene is left open where the match is weak. Rows give clone size only sometimes, using once, few, many, or a class for an expanded clone.

J: TRBJ2-5
length: 13
V: TRBV29-1
size: -
D: -
DNA: TGCAGCGTTTATCGTAGCGGACAAGAGACCCAGTACTTC
CDR3: CSVYRSGQETQYF

J: TRBJ2-7
length: 15
V: TRBV28
size: -
D: TRBD2
DNA: TGTGCCAGCAGTTTCCAGACTAGCGGGAGTGGCGAGCAGTACTTC
CDR3: CASSFQTSGSGEQYF

J: TRBJ2-7
length: 12
V: TRBV4-1
size: -
D: TRBD2
DNA: TGCGCCAGCAGCCAAGGGGAGGGGAAGCAGTACTTC
CDR3: CASSQGEGKQYF

J: TRBJ2-1
length: 16
V: TRBV7-6
size: -
D: -
DNA: TGTGCCAGCAGCGCAACTCTCCGGGATAGGCACAATGAGCAGTTCTTC
CDR3: CASSATLRDRHNEQFF

J: TRBJ1-4
length: 18
V: TRBV7-9
size: -
D: TRBD1
DNA: TGTGCCAGCAGCTTAGACCGACAGGGTTTCTCGGTTGGGGAAAAACTGTTTTTT
CDR3: CASSLDRQGFSVGEKLFF

J: TRBJ2-4
length: 15
V: TRBV4-1
size: -
D: -
DNA: TGCGCCAGCAGCCAAGGCGGGGCCCCTGTAAACATTCAGTACTTC
CDR3: CASSQGGAPVNIQYF

J: TRBJ2-7
length: 14
V: TRBV28
size: few
D: -
DNA: TGTGCCAGCCCTTGGGGGGACAGCCCTTACGAGCAGTACTTC
CDR3: CASPWGDSPYEQYF

J: TRBJ1-6
length: 18
V: TRBV28
size: -
D: TRBD1
DNA: TGTGCCAGCAGTGCGGGACAGGGTGGCTTCTCCTATAATTCACCCCTCCACTTT
CDR3: CASSAGQGGFSYNSPLHF

J: TRBJ2-7
length: 15
V: TRBV7-9
size: once
D: -
DNA: TGTGCCAGCAGCTCGGGTACGGGAGTCTATTACGAGCAGTACTTC
CDR3: CASSSGTGVYYEQYF

J: TRBJ2-1
length: 14
V: TRBV6-6
size: -
D: TRBD2
DNA: TGTGCCAGCAGTCTGTCTAGCGGTGGGGATGAGCAGTTCTTC
CDR3: CASSLSSGGDEQFF

J: TRBJ2-7
length: 13
V: TRBV28
size: -
D: TRBD1
DNA: TGTGCCAGCAGTCAAACAGGGGCCTACGAGCAGTACTTC
CDR3: CASSQTGAYEQYF

J: TRBJ1-5
length: 17
V: TRBV5-4
size: -
D: -
DNA: TGTGCCAGCAGCCTCCCTTCAGCGGGGTATCGCAATCAGCCCCAGCATTTT
CDR3: CASSLPSAGYRNQPQHF

J: TRBJ2-7
length: 15
V: TRBV13
size: once
D: -
DNA: TGTGCCAGCAGCCGTCTAAAAGACGGACTCAACGAGCAGTACTTC
CDR3: CASSRLKDGLNEQYF

J: TRBJ2-1
length: 17
V: TRBV11-2
size: -
D: -
DNA: TGTGCCAGCAGCTTAGATCCCGGGACTAAGGGGGGAGATGAGCAGTTCTTC
CDR3: CASSLDPGTKGGDEQFF

J: TRBJ2-1
length: 16
V: TRBV4-1
size: -
D: TRBD2
DNA: TGCGCCAGCAGCCAAGACGTAGCGGGAGGGTACAATGAGCAGTTCTTC
CDR3: CASSQDVAGGYNEQFF

J: TRBJ2-5
length: 14
V: TRBV7-9
size: -
D: -
DNA: TGTGCCAGCAGCTTCCGGACCGAGGGAGAGACCCAGTACTTC
CDR3: CASSFRTEGETQYF

J: TRBJ1-5
length: 15
V: TRBV4-2
size: -
D: -
DNA: TGTGCCAGCAGCCCGGCCCGGACAGCTAATCAGCCCCAGCATTTT
CDR3: CASSPARTANQPQHF

J: TRBJ1-5
length: 15
V: TRBV10-3
size: -
D: -
DNA: TGTGCCATCAGTGAGTCTGCAGGGTTCAATCAGCCCCAGCATTTT
CDR3: CAISESAGFNQPQHF

J: TRBJ1-1
length: 14
V: TRBV9
size: -
D: -
DNA: TGTGCCAGCAGCGTAGGGCCCGCGAACACTGAAGCTTTCTTT
CDR3: CASSVGPANTEAFF

J: TRBJ2-1
length: 16
V: TRBV5-1
size: -
D: TRBD2
DNA: TGCGCCAGCAGCTTGGGGCGGACTAGCGGTAACAATGAGCAGTTCTTC
CDR3: CASSLGRTSGNNEQFF

J: TRBJ1-4
length: 14
V: TRBV7-8
size: once
D: TRBD1
DNA: TGTGCCAGCAGCACGACAGGGTTGGGGGAAAAACTGTTTTTT
CDR3: CASSTTGLGEKLFF

J: TRBJ1-2
length: 15
V: TRBV19
size: -
D: TRBD1
DNA: TGTGCCAGTAGTATACTCCCGGGACAGGAGTATGGCTACACCTTC
CDR3: CASSILPGQEYGYTF

J: TRBJ2-5
length: 14
V: TRBV4-2
size: -
D: -
DNA: TGTGCCAGCAGCCAAGAATGGGCGGGAGAGACCCAGTACTTC
CDR3: CASSQEWAGETQYF

J: TRBJ2-7
length: 15
V: TRBV27
size: -
D: TRBD2
DNA: TGTGCCAGCAGTCCTCTAAAGCGGGAGCTATACGAGCAGTACTTC
CDR3: CASSPLKRELYEQYF

J: TRBJ1-5
length: 15
V: TRBV19
size: -
D: -
DNA: TGTGCCACCCTAAACTGGAGGGCGAGCAATCAGCCCCAGCATTTT
CDR3: CATLNWRASNQPQHF

J: TRBJ1-5
length: 14
V: TRBV2
size: -
D: -
DNA: TGTGCCAGCAGTGAAGTAGCAGGGGTTCAGCCCCAGCATTTT
CDR3: CASSEVAGVQPQHF

J: TRBJ2-7
length: 15
V: TRBV4-1
size: -
D: TRBD1
DNA: TGCGCCAGCAGCCCTTGGGGGACAGGGATGTACGAGCAGTACTTC
CDR3: CASSPWGTGMYEQYF

J: TRBJ1-1
length: 15
V: TRBV7-9
size: -
D: -
DNA: TGTGCCAGCAGCCTACCGGAGGGAGCAGACACTGAAGCTTTCTTT
CDR3: CASSLPEGADTEAFF

J: TRBJ2-7
length: 13
V: TRBV5-6
size: -
D: TRBD2
DNA: TGTGCCAGCAGCTCGACTAGCCTCTACGAGCAGTACTTC
CDR3: CASSSTSLYEQYF

J: TRBJ2-3
length: 18
V: TRBV2
size: -
D: TRBD2
DNA: TGTGCCAGCATGGTTCAGGGGACTAGCGGGAGTTTAACAGATACGCAGTATTTT
CDR3: CASMVQGTSGSLTDTQYF